The 18 T cell receptor beta chains given below trace back to one sample, sequenced in a study of response to subunit inactivated influenza vaccine. TCRdb reprocessed the RT-PCR reads via MiXCR and lists one record per CDR3 protein. The sample consists of about 540,000 distinct CDR3 sequences, roughly a quarter of them appearing once. The data also belong to a second study, concerning T cells expressing NK-cell markers. That work adds: UMIs accompanied the 5'RACE template switching by which TCR beta cDNA was made.

The source material was CD4+ T cells sorted from PBMCs, sampled 11 to 12 days after vaccination. These receptors came from a man aged 50 to 59 who received an inactivated influenza vaccine.

This chain uses TRBV20-1 with TRBJ2-3; 13 positions agree with TRBD2. CDR1 and CDR2 from the germline V gene are DFQATT and SNEGSKA (reference sequence). V trimming: 5 bases; J trimming: 6 bases; junction bases outside the gene matches: 8. The CDR3 contains 15 residues. The CDR3 region has the DNA TGCAGTGCTCCAGGGACTAGCGGGATTGGGGATACGCAGTATTTT. Its protein product is CSAPGTSGIGDTQYF.

J is TRBJ2-2 and V is TRBV4-2, with 8 bases fitting TRBD2. Losses at the gene ends were 0 bases for V and 1 base for J; bases not matched to a gene: 1. The CDR3 totals 16 residues. Looked up from germline, CDR1 is LGHNA and CDR2 is YNFKEQ. CDR3 loop: CASSQESGGNTGELFF. CDR3 DNA: TGTGCCAGCAGCCAAGAAAGCGGGGGGAACACCGGGGAGCTGTTTTTT.

The V and J genes are TRBV7-3 and TRBJ2-3; 12 nucleotides line up with TRBD2. Germline assignment: CDR1 SGHTA and CDR2 FQGTGA. There are 16 residues in the CDR3. Trimming cost V 2 bases and J 2 bases; bases outside gene matches: 2. The CDR3, as DNA: TGTGCCAGCAGCTTAGCTAGCGGGAGGGCCACAGATACGCAGTATTTT. Its translation is CASSLASGRATDTQYF.

This clonotype was seen only a few times. The V gene is TRBV11-3, the J gene TRBJ2-5; 8 bases match TRBD1. V trimming: 5 bases; J trimming: 1 base; junction bases outside the gene matches: 9. Per the germline V gene, CDR1 is SGHNT and CDR2 is YENEEA. The CDR3 runs to 16 residues. The CDR3 loop reads CASSDRDRPPQETQYF. As DNA, the CDR3 is TGTGCCAGCAGCGACCGGGACAGGCCACCCCAAGAGACCCAGTACTTC. Drawing the rest from reference TRBV11-3 and TRBJ2-5, the complete variable domain is EAGVVQSPRYKIIEKKQPVAFWCNPISGHNTLYWYLQNLGQGPELLIRYENEEAVDDSQLPKDRFSAERLKGVDSTLKIQPAELGDSAVYLCASSDRDRPPQETQYFGPGTRLLVL.

This clonotype came up many times. The chain uses TRBV12-3 or TRBV12-4 and TRBJ2-7, with unresolved D. The germline V and J ends were trimmed by 6 bases and 4 bases, with 7 bases remaining between them. The CDR3 has 11 residues. In nucleotides, the CDR3 is TGTGCCAGCAGCCGACAATACGAGCAGTACTTC. Translating it yields CASSRQYEQYF.

The chain carries TRBV5-1 and TRBJ2-2; TRBD2 matches at 13 bases. Germline-derived CDR1 and CDR2 are SGHRS and YFSETQ. The CDR3 extends over 15 amino acids. J gave up 7 bases and V 5 bases, and 5 bases lay outside the gene matches. The CDR3 DNA sequence: TGCGCCAGCAGGCGGACTAGCGGGAGAATCGGGGAGCTGTTTTTT. Protein product: CASRRTSGRIGELFF. The complete variable domain, with remaining parts taken from reference TRBV5-1 and TRBJ2-2, reads KAGVTQTPRYLIKTRGQQVTLSCSPISGHRSVSWYQQTPGQGLQFLFEYFSETQRNKGNFPGRFSGRQFSNSRSEMNVSTLELGDSALYLCASRRTSGRIGELFFGEGSRLTVL.

The chain joins TRBV12-3 or TRBV12-4 to TRBJ1-4; D perhaps matches TRBD1 (6 bases). This CDR3 is built from 14 residues. Deletions cut 2 bases from V and 7 bases from J, with 11 bases between. Here the CDR3 DNA reads TGTGCCAGCAGTTTATCGGGGGCGAGTGAAAAACTGTTTTTT. It specifies CASSLSGASEKLFF.

This clonotype was detected ten times or more. J is TRBJ2-2 and V is TRBV20-1, with D possibly TRBD1 on 6 matching bases. The CDR3 runs 12 residues. The germline V gene has CDR1 DFQATT and CDR2 SNEGSKA (reference sequence). Trimming removed 4 bases from V and 6 bases from J, with 9 bases in between. The CDR3, as DNA: TGCAGTGCTAAAACAGGGTCCGGGGAGCTGTTTTTT. Translating it yields CSAKTGSGELFF.

This clonotype was seen a handful of times. The chain joins TRBV7-2 to TRBJ2-3; D is perhaps TRBD1 (6 bases). CDR3 length: 14 residues. Germline-derived CDR1 and CDR2 are SGHTA and FQGNSA. Trimming pared 6 bases from V and 4 bases from J, leaving 14 bases between. Here the CDR3 DNA reads TGTGCCAGCAGACCTCAGGGGCGACCAGATACGCAGTATTTT. It codes for CASRPQGRPDTQYF.

The J gene is TRBJ2-1, the V gene TRBV20-1, with 11 bases matching TRBD2. V gave up 0 bases and J gave up 9 bases; unmatched junction bases: 7. This CDR3 contains 15 residues. Germline V gene sequence: CDR1 DFQATT, CDR2 SNEGSKA (reference sequence). CDR3 region: CSAREALAGVGEQFF. The CDR3 DNA sequence: TGCAGTGCTAGAGAGGCACTAGCGGGAGTAGGTGAGCAGTTCTTC.

This clonotype was detected only a few times. The DNA of the CDR3 is TGTGCCAGCAGTGTTGGGGTGAAGACCCAGTACTTC. Its translation: CASSVGVKTQYF. The gene calls are TRBV2 and TRBJ2-5; D call uncertain. Trimming left V 4 bases short and J 6 bases short, with 9 bases between. Germline lookup yields CDR1 SNHLY and CDR2 FYNNEI. The CDR3 runs 12 residues.

The chain uses TRBV29-1 and TRBJ2-5, with 10 bases lining up with TRBD1. The junction had 15 bases not matched to a gene; V was cut back by 4 bases and J by 4 bases. The CDR3 extends over 17 amino acids. Germline CDR1 reads SQVTM; CDR2 reads ANQGSEA. The chain's CDR3 is CSVVFFRDRGSGETQYF. The CDR3 bases are TGCAGCGTTGTCTTTTTTCGGGACAGGGGTTCCGGAGAGACCCAGTACTTC.

This chain uses TRBV29-1 with TRBJ2-7; possibly TRBD2 for D (5 bases). CDR1 and CDR2 (germline): SQVTM, ANQGSEA. The length of the CDR3 is 12 residues. The V end was cut by 5 bases, the J end by 6 bases, with 14 bases between. The CDR3 loop is CSVLDGGREQYF. For the CDR3, the DNA is TGCAGCGTTCTCGACGGAGGTCGCGAGCAGTACTTC.

The chain links TRBV20-1 to TRBJ2-7; 7 nucleotides agree with TRBD1. This CDR3 is built from 13 residues. The ends lost 4 bases at V and 3 bases at J; junction bases unmatched: 6. CDR1 is DFQATT, CDR2 SNEGSKA, per germline (reference sequence). The DNA for the CDR3 is TGCAGTGCTAAGGTCGGGACAGTCTACGAGCAGTACTTC. This sequence encodes CSAKVGTVYEQYF.

Only a few counts were recorded for this clonotype. The CDR3 sequence is CAWRGGGRGTEAFF. DNA of the CDR3: TGTGCCTGGAGGGGAGGGGGGCGCGGCACTGAAGCTTTCTTT. V and J are TRBV30 and TRBJ1-1; perhaps TRBD1 as D (6 bases). Trimming shortened V by 3 bases and J by 4 bases, and 15 bases separated the two germline ends. The CDR3 runs 14 residues. CDR1 and CDR2 from the germline V gene are GTSNPN and SVGIG (reference sequence).

This chain connects TRBV28 to TRBJ2-3, with D tentatively TRBD1 or TRBD2 (5 bases each). Germline V gives CDR1 MDHEN, CDR2 SYDVKM. V shed 5 bases and J shed 3 bases, with 9 bases lying between them. The CDR3 spans 13 residues. The CDR3 sequence: CASSPGQTDTQYF. The CDR3 DNA is TGTGCCAGCAGTCCGGGGCAGACAGATACGCAGTATTTT.

The V gene is TRBV14, the J gene TRBJ2-1, with TRBD2 matching over 7 bases. This CDR3 region has 16 residues. Trimming cost V 4 bases and J 0 bases; bases outside gene matches: 6. The germline V gene has CDR1 SGHDN and CDR2 FVKESK. CDR3 sequence (DNA): TGTGCCAGCAGCCGGTGGGAGGGGACCTCCTACAATGAGCAGTTCTTC. This sequence encodes CASSRWEGTSYNEQFF.

The chain recombines TRBV7-2 with TRBJ1-6; TRBD1 matches at 9 bases. The CDR3 has 15 residues. V shed 1 base and J 13 bases; nucleotides not matched to a gene: 8. Germline V gene sequence: CDR1 SGHTA, CDR2 FQGNSA. The DNA for the CDR3 is TGTGCCAGCAGCTTAGTGGGGGGACAGGGTAGGCCCCTCCACTTT. Translated, it gives CASSLVGGQGRPLHF. The full variable domain, in which reference TRBV7-2 and TRBJ1-6 provide the parts outside the CDR3, is GAGVSQSPSNKVTEKGKDVELRCDPISGHTALYWYRQSLGQGLEFLIYFQGNSAPDKSGLPSDRFSAERTGGSVSTLTIQRTQQEDSAVYLCASSLVGGQGRPLHFGNGTRLTVT.